The rows below give T cell receptor beta chains drawn from one sample of a study of cytomegalovirus exposure and HLA in healthy donors. The protocol was immunoSEQ multiplex PCR, while the TCRdb copy is restricted to in-frame clones and leaves out a portion. The profile covers more than 140,000 clones, with approximately 71% appearing a single time and 3.3% taken by the ten largest. Sequenced input: PBMCs. The receptors originated from a man aged 35 to 55 in good health and CMV-seronegative. CDR3s include the opening cysteine and the closing phenylalanine or tryptophan. The order of the fields is J gene, V gene, D gene, clone size, CDR3 protein, CDR3 DNA. The D gene is left open where the match is weak. Size tells how often a clone was seen (once, few, many) or the class of an expanded clone, and some rows leave it out.

TRBJ2-2 | TRBV12-5 | TRBD2 | NA | CASGLDSGGHTGELFF | TGTGCTAGTGGTTTGGATAGCGGGGGTCACACCGGGGAGCTGTTTTTT
TRBJ2-2 | TRBV7-6 | TRBD1 | few | CASARDRVPGELFF | TGTGCCAGCGCCCGGGACAGGGTCCCCGGGGAGCTGTTTTTT
TRBJ1-2 | TRBV19 | NA | NA | CASSIGWQGQTRNYGYTF | TGTGCCAGTAGTATAGGCTGGCAGGGGCAAACTAGAAACTATGGCTACACCTTC
TRBJ2-7 | TRBV30 | NA | NA | CAWSSQGLEQYF | TGTGCCTGGAGTTCGCAGGGGCTCGAGCAGTACTTC
TRBJ1-2 | TRBV14 | TRBD1 | NA | CASSLTPGQGNYGYTF | TGTGCCAGCAGCCTTACACCGGGACAGGGGAACTATGGCTACACCTTC
TRBJ2-3 | TRBV4-2 | NA | NA | CASSQGGSDTQYF | TGTGCCAGCAGCCAAGGAGGCTCAGATACGCAGTATTTT
TRBJ1-6 | TRBV9 | NA | NA | CASSLSGVSPLHF | TGTGCCAGCAGCCTCTCCGGGGTCTCACCCCTCCACTTT
TRBJ2-7 | TRBV19 | TRBD2 | NA | CASTGGTYEQYF | TGTGCCAGCACGGGAGGGACCTACGAGCAGTACTTC
TRBJ2-3 | TRBV11-2 | NA | NA | CASSLAGTDTQYF | TGTGCCAGCAGCCTTGCGGGGACAGATACGCAGTATTTT
TRBJ2-7 | TRBV4-2 | TRBD2 | NA | CASSQGESVSGVGNEQYF | TGTGCCAGCAGCCAAGGCGAAAGTGTTAGCGGGGTAGGCAACGAGCAGTACTTC
TRBJ2-3 | TRBV18 | TRBD2 | NA | CASSLLLAGVTSTDTQYF | TGTGCCAGCTCACTACTACTAGCGGGGGTGACTAGCACAGATACGCAGTATTTT
TRBJ2-6 | TRBV19 | NA | NA | CASIRGGNGANVLTF | TGTGCCAGTATACGAGGGGGTAATGGGGCCAACGTCCTGACTTTC
TRBJ2-5 | TRBV5-4 | TRBD2 | NA | CASSPRLAGQETQYF | TGTGCCAGCAGCCCAAGACTAGCGGGGCAAGAGACCCAGTACTTC
TRBJ2-3 | TRBV7-3 | NA | NA | CASSAGATTDTQYF | TGTGCCAGCAGCGCGGGGGCGACCACAGATACGCAGTATTTT
TRBJ1-2 | TRBV27 | NA | NA | CASSLSTSSWPYGYTF | TGTGCCAGCAGTTTATCCACCTCATCTTGGCCCTATGGCTACACCTTC
TRBJ2-1 | TRBV27 | NA | NA | CASHCQGPYNEQFF | TGTGCCAGCCATTGCCAGGGCCCCTACAATGAGCAGTTCTTC
TRBJ1-1 | TRBV6-5 | TRBD1 | few | CASSSTGSGGEAFF | TGTGCCAGCAGTTCTACGGGCTCAGGGGGTGAAGCTTTCTTT
TRBJ2-1 | TRBV11-2 | TRBD2 | NA | CASSFESSGDLNEQFF | TGTGCCAGCAGCTTCGAATCTAGCGGGGATCTCAATGAGCAGTTCTTC
TRBJ2-7 | TRBV5-4 | NA | NA | CASSWDQTGFDEQYF | TGTGCCAGCAGCTGGGACCAAACAGGGTTCGACGAGCAGTACTTC
TRBJ2-5 | TRBV28 | TRBD1 | NA | CASTPRTGGAETQYF | TGTGCCAGCACCCCACGGACAGGGGGCGCGGAGACCCAGTACTTC
TRBJ2-2 | TRBV7-9 | TRBD2 | NA | CASSSLAGGPTGELFF | TGTGCCAGCAGCTCCTTAGCGGGGGGGCCGACCGGGGAGCTGTTTTTT
TRBJ2-5 | TRBV5-1 | NA | NA | CASSLRDNQETQYF | TGCGCCAGCAGCCTTCGGGACAACCAAGAGACCCAGTACTTC
TRBJ2-7 | TRBV9 | NA | NA | CASTPGVVSGEQYF | TGTGCCAGCACCCCGGGGGTGGTCTCTGGGGAGCAGTACTTC
TRBJ1-5 | TRBV5-5 | NA | few | CASSLVSGVGNQPQHF | TGTGCCAGCAGCTTGGTTTCGGGGGTTGGCAATCAGCCCCAGCATTTT
TRBJ2-7 | TRBV4-1 | TRBD1 | few | CASSQAPGTGVGEQYF | TGCGCCAGCAGCCAAGCCCCCGGGACAGGGGTCGGGGAGCAGTACTTC
TRBJ2-1 | TRBV9 | TRBD2 | NA | CASSANGGADYNEQFF | TGTGCCAGCAGCGCAAACGGGGGGGCTGACTACAATGAGCAGTTCTTC
TRBJ1-2 | TRBV5-1 | TRBD1 | NA | CASSLGDRGHYTF | TGCGCCAGCAGCTTGGGGGACAGGGGACACTACACCTTC
TRBJ1-4 | TRBV2 | TRBD1 | NA | CASSEQGEDEKLFF | TGTGCCAGCAGTGAGCAGGGGGAGGATGAAAAACTGTTTTTT
TRBJ2-2 | TRBV30 | NA | NA | CAWAREAGELFF | TGTGCCTGGGCCAGGGAGGCCGGGGAGCTGTTTTTT
TRBJ1-5 | TRBV7-9 | TRBD1 | NA | CASSPRETGAGNNQPQHF | TGTGCCAGCAGCCCACGAGAGACAGGGGCGGGAAACAATCAGCCCCAGCATTTT
TRBJ1-2 | TRBV2 | NA | few | CASRPQGGYTF | TGTGCCAGTAGGCCCCAGGGTGGCTACACCTTC
TRBJ2-3 | TRBV5-1 | NA | NA | CASSLLRITDTQYF | TGCGCCAGCAGCCTTCTCCGTATCACTGATACGCAGTATTTT
TRBJ1-3 | TRBV9 | TRBD1 | NA | CASAGGTGHSGNTIYF | TGTGCCAGCGCAGGCGGGACAGGGCACTCTGGAAACACCATATATTTT
TRBJ1-3 | TRBV7-2 | NA | NA | CASSLGGPQRNTIYF | TGTGCCAGCAGCTTAGGTGGGCCCCAGCGAAACACCATATATTTT
TRBJ2-7 | TRBV7-9 | NA | once | CASSLVKYEQYF | TGTGCCAGCAGCTTAGTCAAATACGAGCAGTACTTC
TRBJ1-6 | TRBV19 | NA | once | CASRVIRDNSPLHF | TGTGCCAGTAGGGTGATCAGGGATAATTCACCCCTCCACTTT
TRBJ1-5 | TRBV30 | NA | few | CAWSPLLGQGDQPQHF | TGTGCCTGGAGTCCACTGCTGGGGCAGGGTGACCAGCCCCAGCATTTT
TRBJ2-6 | TRBV11-2 | TRBD2 | NA | CASSLYGTRGAGANVLTF | TGTGCCAGCAGCCTATATGGGACTAGAGGAGCTGGGGCCAACGTCCTGACTTTC
TRBJ1-1 | TRBV19 | TRBD1 | once | CASLGQGGTEAFF | TGTGCCAGTCTTGGACAGGGTGGAACTGAAGCTTTCTTT
TRBJ1-5 | TRBV28 | NA | NA | CASSLGRIGQPQHF | TGTGCCAGCAGTTTAGGCAGGATAGGTCAGCCCCAGCATTTT
TRBJ2-3 | TRBV10-3 | TRBD2 | NA | CACGGGANTQYF | TGTGCCTGTGGCGGGGGGGCAAATACGCAGTATTTT
TRBJ2-3 | TRBV6-5 | TRBD2 | NA | CASNRAGSDTQYF | TGTGCCAGCAACCGAGCGGGGTCTGATACGCAGTATTTT
TRBJ2-3 | TRBV2 | NA | NA | CASSEQVDTQYF | TGTGCCAGCAGTGAACAGGTCGATACGCAGTATTTT
TRBJ1-1 | TRBV9 | NA | NA | CASSVVTANTEAFF | TGTGCCAGCAGCGTAGTGACAGCTAACACTGAAGCTTTCTTT
TRBJ1-5 | TRBV6-5 | TRBD1 | few | CASRPQGVGNQPQHF | TGTGCCAGCAGGCCCCAGGGGGTGGGGAATCAGCCCCAGCATTTT
TRBJ1-1 | TRBV15 | NA | NA | CATNTRRGPGHSEAFF | TGTGCCACCAATACCAGGCGGGGGCCCGGTCACTCTGAAGCTTTCTTT
TRBJ1-6 | TRBV2 | NA | NA | CASSERQKVSSPLHF | TGTGCCAGCAGTGAGCGGCAGAAGGTTAGTTCACCCCTCCACTTT